This TCR beta chain is drawn from a study of cytomegalovirus exposure and HLA in healthy donors. Looking at the study overall: Researchers found that more than 70% of 350 to 500 genotyped donors fell within the Caucasian-associated ancestry cluster.

The PCR was carried out with 60 Vbeta primers and 13 Jbeta primers. Repertoires were generated with immunoSEQ multiplex PCR, while TCRdb's copy carries only in-frame clones and drops some. The repertoire holds roughly 90,000 clones, with approximately 84% as singletons. This TCR came from a man in his late teens or twenties in good health and CMV-seronegative. Specimen: PBMCs.

The CDR3 region is CASSRGLTLGVYNEQFF. The DNA of the CDR3 is TGTGCCAGCAGCCGGGGACTAACCCTGGGAGTCTACAATGAGCAGTTCTTC. This rearrangement joins TRBV14 to TRBJ2-1, with 7 bases that match TRBD2. This CDR3 spans 17 amino acids. Germline CDR1 is SGHDN and CDR2 is FVKESK. V gave up 4 bases and J gave up 3 bases; unmatched junction bases: 12.